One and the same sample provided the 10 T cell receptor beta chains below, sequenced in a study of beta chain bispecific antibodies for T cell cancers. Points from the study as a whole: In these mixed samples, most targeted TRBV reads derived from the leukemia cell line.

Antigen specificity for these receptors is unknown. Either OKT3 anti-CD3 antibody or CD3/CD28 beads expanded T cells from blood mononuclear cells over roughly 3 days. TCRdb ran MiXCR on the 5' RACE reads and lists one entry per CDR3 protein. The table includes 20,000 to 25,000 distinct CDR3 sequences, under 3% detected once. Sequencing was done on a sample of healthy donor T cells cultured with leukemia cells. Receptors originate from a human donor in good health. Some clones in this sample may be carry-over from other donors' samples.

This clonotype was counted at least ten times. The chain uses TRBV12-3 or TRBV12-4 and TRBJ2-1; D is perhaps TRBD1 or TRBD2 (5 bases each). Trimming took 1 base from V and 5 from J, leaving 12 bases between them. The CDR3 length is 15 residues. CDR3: CASSLGRDGNNEQFF. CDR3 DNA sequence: TGTGCCAGCAGTTTAGGTCGGGACGGGAACAATGAGCAGTTCTTC.

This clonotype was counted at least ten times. CDR3 residues: CASSDGGELFF. The CDR3 region has the DNA TGCGCCAGCAGTGACGGTGGGGAGCTGTTTTTT. The rearrangement uses TRBV10-1 and TRBJ2-2; D is unclear. This CDR3 has 11 residues. V gave up 3 bases and J gave up 8 bases, with 4 bases separating them. Germline V CDR1 and CDR2: WNHNN, SYGVQD (reference sequence).

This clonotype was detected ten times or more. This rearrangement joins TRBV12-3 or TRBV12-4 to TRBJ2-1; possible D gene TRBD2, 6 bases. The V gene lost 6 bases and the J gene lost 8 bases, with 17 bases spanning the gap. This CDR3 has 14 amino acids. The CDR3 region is CASRPGTAGHEQFF. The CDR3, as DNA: TGTGCCAGCAGGCCCGGAACCGCGGGGCATGAGCAGTTCTTC.

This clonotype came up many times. As DNA, the CDR3 is TGTGCCAGCAGTGCAAGGACAAGGTACGGTGAGCAGTTCTTC. It specifies CASSARTRYGEQFF. This sequence joins TRBV2 and TRBJ2-1, with D possibly being TRBD1 (5 bases). The CDR3 sequence is 14 residues long. Trimming removed 4 bases at V and 9 bases at J, with 16 bases between. Germline lookup yields CDR1 SNHLY and CDR2 FYNNEI.

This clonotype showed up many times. The CDR3 loop is CASSEGTDSGEQYF. The DNA of the CDR3 is TGCGCCAGCAGTGAGGGGACAGATTCGGGAGAGCAGTACTTC. The V gene is TRBV10-2, the J gene TRBJ2-7; 7 nucleotides align to TRBD1. The CDR3 sequence is 14 residues long. V lost 2 bases and J lost 7; bases outside the gene matches: 8. CDR1 and CDR2 from the germline V gene are WSHSY and SAAADI.

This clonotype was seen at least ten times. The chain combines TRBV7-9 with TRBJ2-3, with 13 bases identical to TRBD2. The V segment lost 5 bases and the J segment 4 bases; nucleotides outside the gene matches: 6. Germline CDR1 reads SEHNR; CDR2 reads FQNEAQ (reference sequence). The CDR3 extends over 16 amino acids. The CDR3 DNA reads TGTGCCAGCAGCGCCGGACTAGCGGGGGTTGCAGATACGCAGTATTTT. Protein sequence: CASSAGLAGVADTQYF.

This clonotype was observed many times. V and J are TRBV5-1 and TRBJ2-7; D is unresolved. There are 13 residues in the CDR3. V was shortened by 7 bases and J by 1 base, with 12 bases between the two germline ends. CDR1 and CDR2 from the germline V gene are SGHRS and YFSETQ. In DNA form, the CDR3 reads TGCGCCAGCCGAAACTCCAGATCCTACGAGCAGTACTTC. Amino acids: CASRNSRSYEQYF.

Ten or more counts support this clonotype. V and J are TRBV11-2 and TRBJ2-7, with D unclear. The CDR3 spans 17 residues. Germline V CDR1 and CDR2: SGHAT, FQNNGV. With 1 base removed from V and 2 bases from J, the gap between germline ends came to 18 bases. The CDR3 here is CASSLGWGWGDTYEQYF. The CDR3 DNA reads TGTGCCAGCAGCTTAGGGTGGGGATGGGGTGACACCTACGAGCAGTACTTC.

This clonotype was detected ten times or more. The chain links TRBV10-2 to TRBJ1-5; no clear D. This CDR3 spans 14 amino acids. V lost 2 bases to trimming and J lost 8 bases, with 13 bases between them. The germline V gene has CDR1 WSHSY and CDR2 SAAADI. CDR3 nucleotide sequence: TGCGCCAGCAGTGAGCTTGGCAGGTCGGAGCCCCAGCATTTT. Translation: CASSELGRSEPQHF.

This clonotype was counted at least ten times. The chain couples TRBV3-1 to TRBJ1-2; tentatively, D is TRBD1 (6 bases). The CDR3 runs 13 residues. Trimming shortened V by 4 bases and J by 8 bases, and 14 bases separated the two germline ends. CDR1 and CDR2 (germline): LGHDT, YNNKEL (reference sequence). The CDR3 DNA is TGTGCCAGCAGCCCGCTGGGGGCTGGAGGCTACACCTTC. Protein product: CASSPLGAGGYTF.